The present TCR beta chain was sequenced within a study of blood T cell repertoires in COVID-19. Looking at the study overall: Donors in the United States, Italy and Spain gave samples during acute or convalescent COVID-19. PBMCs, B-cell-depleted T cells, or T cells provided the cDNA or gDNA that made up the material.

The CDR3 runs 12 residues. Germline-derived CDR1 and CDR2 are GTSNPN and SVGIG (reference sequence). The V end was cut by 0 bases, the J end by 4 bases, with 6 bases between. In the original processing: Amplified reference gene primers provided the basis for estimating nucleated cell counts. Clones were sequenced by immunoSEQ multiplex PCR, and TCRdb holds only the in-frame ones, with some missing. V and J calls and clone size come straight from that table; D and trimming were deduced from the DNA. The sample lists 40,000 or so clones; approximately 88% were seen once. Sample: peripheral blood. The V call is TRBV30, the J call TRBJ2-5; no clear D gene. The sequence was collected from a human donor in a cohort sampled during active COVID-19. CDR3 coding DNA: TGTGCCTGGAGTGTACTTGGAGAGACCCAGTACTTC. Residues: CAWSVLGETQYF.